A few counts support the clone carrying this T cell receptor (beta chain). Its specificity is unknown. The data are from a study of T cell responses to AZD1222 COVID-19 vaccine. Looking at the study overall: Second doses that came at about 4 or about 12 weeks were put together.

Germline CDR1 is MDHEN and CDR2 is SYDVKM. This CDR3 is built from 11 residues. The V gene lost 10 bases and the J gene lost 6 bases, with 12 bases spanning the gap. Assay used: immunoSEQ multiplex PCR; TCRdb lists only in-frame clones, some missing. The sample lists 150,000 or so clones; roughly 92% were seen once. General study points: Unmutated variant regions are reportedly the target of nearly half of TCRs that are spike-specific.

The J gene is TRBJ1-2, the V gene TRBV28, with D maybe TRBD1 (5 bases). The TCR comes from an adult in good health. The sequencing used peripheral blood, collected on day 0 of AZD1222 vaccination. The CDR3 region is CATRVLNGYTF. The CDR3 DNA reads as TGTGCCACCAGGGTTTTAAATGGCTACACCTTC.